Shown below are 31 T cell receptor beta chains from a single sample sequenced in a study of CD8+ T cells in alopecia areata. It was cDNA, reverse transcribed from extracted RNA, that served as the sequencing template. Profiling relied on immunoSEQ multiplex PCR, and the TCRdb table lists in-frame clones only, not all of them. The sample includes around 210,000 clones, roughly 56% seen only once; the top ten take nearly 5%. Sequenced input: CD8+ T cells sorted from blood. These receptors all stem from a human donor in good health.

The CDR3 loop reads CASRSGRGINTEAFF. CDR3 DNA: TGTGCCAGCAGGTCCGGTCGGGGCATTAACACTGAAGCTTTCTTT. The chain recombines TRBV7-2 with TRBJ1-1; tentatively, D is TRBD1 (5 bases). V was shortened by 6 bases and J by 2 bases, with 16 bases between the two germline ends. The CDR3 extends over 15 amino acids. The germline V gene has CDR1 SGHTA and CDR2 FQGNSA.

V is TRBV6-1 and J is TRBJ2-7; D is perhaps TRBD2 (5 bases). Germline V gives CDR1 MNHNS, CDR2 SASEGT. V was cut by 6 bases and J by 2 bases, with 11 bases left in between. The CDR3 contains 13 residues. CDR3 sequence: CASRTMGAYEQYF. In DNA, the CDR3 is TGTGCCAGCAGAACCATGGGAGCCTACGAGCAGTACTTC.

This clone occurred a few times. V gene TRBV27 combines with J gene TRBJ1-1; TRBD1 aligns across 7 bases. Germline V gives CDR1 MNHEY, CDR2 SMNVEV (reference sequence). J gave up 3 bases and V 7 bases, and 8 bases lay outside the gene matches. This CDR3 has 14 amino acids. DNA of the CDR3: TGTGCCAGCACCCCCGGCAGGGGGGACACTGAAGCTTTCTTT. Encoded protein: CASTPGRGDTEAFF.

This clone has a handful of counts. V usage is TRBV7-2 and J usage is TRBJ1-1, with a tentative D call TRBD1 (5 bases). Trimming took off 7 bases at V and 5 bases at J, with 20 bases between the two ends. The CDR3 sequence is 15 residues long. Germline CDR1 is SGHTA and CDR2 is FQGNSA. The CDR3 nucleotides are TGTGCCAGCATCCATCACCCGGGGGGTAGGACTGAAGCTTTCTTT. It codes for CASIHHPGGRTEAFF.

The chain carries TRBV5-4 and TRBJ2-2; 7 bases match TRBD1. With V trimmed by 4 bases and J by 8 bases, 8 bases remained unmatched. Germline values: CDR1 SGHNT, CDR2 YYREEE (reference sequence). The CDR3 spans 14 residues. CDR3 sequence: CASSPGTAAGELFF. CDR3 nucleotides: TGTGCCAGCAGCCCCGGGACAGCAGCAGGGGAGCTGTTTTTT.

The J gene is TRBJ2-3, the V gene TRBV5-6; 7 bases are shared with TRBD1. CDR1 SGHDT and CDR2 YYEEEE come from the germline V gene. The CDR3 length is 15 residues. J gave up 4 bases and V 3 bases, and 8 bases lay outside the gene matches. The CDR3 coding sequence is TGTGCCAGCAGCTCGCTAACAGGGGATTCAGATACGCAGTATTTT. This codes for CASSSLTGDSDTQYF.

This clone showed up just once. The V call is TRBV11-2, the J call TRBJ2-5; the D is unclear. The CDR3 is 11 amino acids. From germline, CDR1 is SGHAT and CDR2 FQNNGV. V shed 5 bases and J shed 5 bases, with 6 bases lying between them. CDR3 protein: CASSPLETQYF. CDR3 sequence (DNA): TGTGCCAGCAGCCCCCTCGAGACCCAGTACTTC.

The rearrangement uses TRBV23-1 and TRBJ1-1; D remains unclear. TRBV23-1 is an ORF, with its function uncertain. V was clipped by 4 bases and J by 1 base, with 10 bases between them. The CDR3 is made up of 14 amino acids. CDR3 sequence (DNA): TGCGCCAGCAGTCGTAGGACCGCGAACACTGAAGCTTTCTTT. Its translation: CASSRRTANTEAFF.

This sequence joins TRBV11-2 and TRBJ2-7; tentative D call: TRBD1 (6 bases). The V gene lost 6 bases and the J gene lost 2 bases, with 14 bases spanning the gap. Looked up from germline, CDR1 is SGHAT and CDR2 is FQNNGV. This CDR3 is built from 14 residues. CDR3 nucleotide sequence: TGTGCCAGCAGAGCTACTGAGGGGGCCTACGAGCAGTACTTC. Translating gives CASRATEGAYEQYF.

The chain is built from TRBV5-4 and TRBJ2-7; TRBD1 matches 11 bases. Trimming at V came to 2 bases and at J to 1 base, leaving 2 bases not matched to a gene. CDR1 and CDR2 from the germline V gene are SGHNT and YYREEE (reference sequence). The CDR3 runs 15 residues. The CDR3 bases are TGTGCCAGCAGCTTCGGGACAGGGGGATCCTACGAGCAGTACTTC. Protein: CASSFGTGGSYEQYF. Full variable domain (outside the CDR3, taken from reference TRBV5-4 and TRBJ2-7): ETGVTQSPTHLIKTRGQQVTLRCSSQSGHNTVSWYQQALGQGPQFIFQYYREEENGRGNFPPRFSGLQFPNYSSELNVNALELDDSALYLCASSFGTGGSYEQYFGPGTRLTVT.

The rearrangement uses TRBV13 and TRBJ2-5; TRBD2 matches at 11 bases. In germline, CDR1 is PRHDT, CDR2 FYEKMQ (reference sequence). V lost 1 base, J lost 5 bases, and 3 bases stayed unmatched. The CDR3 has 15 residues. CDR3 residues: CASSLATSGVETQYF. The CDR3 nucleotides read TGTGCCAGCAGCTTAGCGACTAGCGGGGTGGAGACCCAGTACTTC.

This clone was recorded a few times. The chain recombines TRBV9 with TRBJ2-6; 11 bases are shared with TRBD1. The CDR3 totals 19 residues. Trimming took 3 bases from V and 2 from J; bases not matched to a gene: 10. Germline CDR1 and CDR2: SGDLS and YYNGEE. CDR3 protein: CASSARDRGSLTGANVLTF. CDR3 in DNA: TGTGCCAGCAGCGCCAGGGACAGGGGGAGTCTGACTGGGGCCAACGTCCTGACTTTC.

The rearrangement links TRBV5-1 to TRBJ2-1; D uncertain. The CDR3 loop spans 14 amino acids. Looked up from germline, CDR1 is SGHRS and CDR2 is YFSETQ. Trimming removed 1 base from V and 0 bases from J, with 5 bases in between. The CDR3 loop reads CASSLLSSYNEQFF. Here the CDR3 DNA reads TGCGCCAGCAGCTTGCTAAGCTCCTACAATGAGCAGTTCTTC.

The genes are TRBV2 and TRBJ2-5, with D uncertain. Between the trimmed V and J ends, which lost 6 bases and 3 bases, there was a span of 11 bases. This CDR3 has 13 residues. In germline, CDR1 is SNHLY, CDR2 FYNNEI. The CDR3 region is CASSEPLKETQYF. The CDR3 DNA follows: TGTGCCAGCAGCGAACCCCTTAAAGAGACCCAGTACTTC.

The chain employs TRBV13 and TRBJ2-7; the D is unclear. CDR3 length equals 13 residues. Trimming removed 2 bases at V and 0 bases at J, with 5 bases between. CDR1 and CDR2 (germline): PRHDT, FYEKMQ (reference sequence). For the CDR3, the DNA is TGTGCCAGCAGCTTACCGAGCTCCTACGAGCAGTACTTC. This translates into CASSLPSSYEQYF.

The chain combines TRBV12-5 with TRBJ1-6, with 8 positions matching TRBD1. The CDR3 loop spans 16 amino acids. J gave up 6 bases and V 1 base, and 5 bases lay outside the gene matches. Germline values: CDR1 LGHNT, CDR2 FRNRAP. The CDR3 DNA reads TGTGCTAGTGGTTTGGGCCAGGGGGCCGGTAATTCACCCCTCCACTTT. Amino acid sequence: CASGLGQGAGNSPLHF. Full variable domain (outside the CDR3, taken from reference TRBV12-5 and TRBJ1-6): DARVTQTPRHKVTEMGQEVTMRCQPILGHNTVFWYRQTMMQGLELLAYFRNRAPLDDSGMPKDRFSAEMPDATLATLKIQPSEPRDSAVYFCASGLGQGAGNSPLHFGNGTRLTVT.

This clone was counted between two and nine times. This chain connects TRBV4-1 to TRBJ2-2; TRBD2 might be the D (6 bases). This CDR3 is built from 16 residues. Germline assignment: CDR1 MGHRA and CDR2 YSYEKL. Trimming cost V 1 base and J 7 bases, with 16 bases left between them. DNA of the CDR3: TGCGCCAGCAGCCAAGCCGGGAACCCCGGGGGCGGGGAGCTGTTTTTT. As protein: CASSQAGNPGGGELFF.

This clone was counted only a few times. The chain couples TRBV7-9 to TRBJ1-4, with 10 positions matching TRBD1. J gave up 3 bases and V 5 bases, and 9 bases lay outside the gene matches. CDR3 length: 17 amino acids. Germline CDR1 is SEHNR and CDR2 is FQNEAQ (reference sequence). The CDR3 protein is CASSPPGQGMANEKLFF. The DNA for the CDR3 is TGTGCCAGCAGCCCACCGGGACAGGGGATGGCTAATGAAAAACTGTTTTTT. Looking up the rest from reference TRBV7-9 and TRBJ1-4 gives the full variable domain: DTGVSQNPRHKITKRGQNVTFRCDPISEHNRLYWYRQTLGQGPEFLTYFQNEAQLEKSRLLSDRFSAERPKGSFSTLEIQRTEQGDSAMYLCASSPPGQGMANEKLFFGSGTQLSVL.

The rearrangement uses TRBV19 and TRBJ1-1, with D unresolved. The germline CDR1 and CDR2 sequences are LNHDA and SQIVND (reference sequence). The CDR3 runs to 14 residues. Trimming removed 5 bases at V and 3 bases at J, with 13 bases between. CDR3 in DNA: TGTGCCAGTAGTGAATCAGCGGTTTACACTGAAGCTTTCTTT. Translating gives CASSESAVYTEAFF.

The table lists this clone with a few counts. The V gene is TRBV29-1, the J gene TRBJ1-2; D is ambiguous. Trimming pared 5 bases from V and 3 bases from J, leaving 10 bases between. Germline CDR1 SQVTM, CDR2 ANQGSEA. This CDR3 is built from 12 residues. CDR3 protein: CSVSDGDYGYTF. In DNA form, the CDR3 reads TGCAGCGTTTCGGACGGCGACTATGGCTACACCTTC. The full variable domain, in which reference TRBV29-1 and TRBJ1-2 provide the parts outside the CDR3, is SAVISQKPSRDICQRGTSLTIQCQVDSQVTMMFWYRQQPGQSLTLIATANQGSEATYESGFVIDKFPISRPNLTFSTLTVSNMSPEDSSIYLCSVSDGDYGYTFGSGTRLTVV.

The rearrangement joins TRBV5-1 to TRBJ2-7, with a weak D call TRBD1 (5 bases). CDR1 and CDR2 (germline): SGHRS, YFSETQ. Trimming pared 4 bases from V and 3 bases from J, leaving 14 bases between. The CDR3 covers 14 residues. DNA for the CDR3: TGCGCCAGCAGCAGGGGCGCGGAGATCTACGAGCAGTACTTC. It codes for CASSRGAEIYEQYF.

As to this clone: A read error may account for a junction end that differs from germline. This chain uses TRBV7-9 with TRBJ1-1; D not resolved. Per germline, CDR1 SEHNR and CDR2 FQNEAQ (reference sequence). The CDR3 consists of 13 residues. DNA for the CDR3: TGTGCCAGCAGCGTAGCTCGGAACACTGAAGCTTTCTTT. Amino acid sequence: CASSVARNTEAFF.

This rearrangement joins TRBV9 to TRBJ2-2; no clear D gene. The CDR3 spans 16 residues. Trimming pared 2 bases from V and 0 bases from J, leaving 11 bases between. Looked up from germline, CDR1 is SGDLS and CDR2 is YYNGEE. The DNA for the CDR3 is TGTGCCAGCAGCGTTGAGAAGGCGACGAACACCGGGGAGCTGTTTTTT. It translates to CASSVEKATNTGELFF.

The chain recombines TRBV11-2 with TRBJ1-2, with TRBD1 identical over 10 bases. CDR3 size: 14 residues. V was clipped by 4 bases and J by 7 bases; unmatched bases: 6. Germline CDR1 SGHAT, CDR2 FQNNGV. The CDR3 region is CASSSDRGLFGYTF. CDR3 in DNA: TGTGCCAGCAGCTCAGACAGGGGGCTTTTTGGCTACACCTTC.

V gene TRBV13 combines with J gene TRBJ1-1; perhaps TRBD1 as D (6 bases). The CDR3 extends over 16 amino acids. Trimming removed 5 bases from V and 3 bases from J, with 19 bases in between. Looked up from germline, CDR1 is PRHDT and CDR2 is FYEKMQ (reference sequence). The CDR3 reads CASSQSTWTADTEAFF. CDR3 DNA sequence: TGTGCCAGCAGCCAATCTACCTGGACAGCCGACACTGAAGCTTTCTTT.

There are a few counts of this clone. The chain links TRBV19 to TRBJ2-1, with 8 bases fitting TRBD1. V was pared by 6 bases and J by 4 bases, with 8 bases of the junction left unmatched. CDR1 and CDR2 (germline): LNHDA, SQIVND (reference sequence). The CDR3 loop spans 15 amino acids. The CDR3 sequence: CASRARQGRYNEQFF. The CDR3 coding sequence is TGTGCCAGTAGAGCCCGACAGGGGCGTTACAATGAGCAGTTCTTC.

This chain joins TRBV29-1 and TRBJ2-3; TRBD2 matches at 7 bases. The CDR3 sequence is 14 residues long. Germline V gene lookup returns CDR1 SQVTM and CDR2 ANQGSEA. With V trimmed by 0 bases and J by 3 bases, 3 bases remained unmatched. The DNA for the CDR3 is TGCAGCGTTGAAGATGCGGGAGTGACAGATACGCAGTATTTT. Translating gives CSVEDAGVTDTQYF.

The rearrangement links TRBV11-2 to TRBJ1-2, with D unresolved. The CDR3 loop spans 15 amino acids. Per germline, CDR1 SGHAT and CDR2 FQNNGV. V lost 2 bases to trimming and J lost 8 bases, with 18 bases between them. CDR3 region: CASSLLVSPSGGYTF. The CDR3 region has the DNA TGTGCCAGCAGCTTATTGGTGTCACCCTCGGGGGGCTACACCTTC.

V and J are TRBV19 and TRBJ2-7; tentatively, D is TRBD2 (6 bases). Trimming removed 7 bases from V and 3 bases from J, with 22 bases in between. The CDR3 spans 16 residues. The germline gives CDR1 LNHDA, CDR2 SQIVND (reference sequence). This CDR3 reads CASTTSGGTPLYEQYF. In DNA, the CDR3 is TGTGCCAGTACCACGAGTGGGGGGACCCCTCTCTACGAGCAGTACTTC.

The chain combines TRBV27 with TRBJ1-6, with 7 bases lining up with TRBD1. Germline V gives CDR1 MNHEY, CDR2 SMNVEV (reference sequence). Trimming cost V 7 bases and J 7 bases; bases outside gene matches: 1. There are 12 residues in the CDR3. The CDR3: CASTGGNSPLHF. The CDR3 nucleotides are TGTGCCAGCACAGGGGGGAATTCACCCCTCCACTTT.

The sample holds one count of this clone. The genes are TRBV5-6 and TRBJ2-3, with a tentative D call TRBD2 (5 bases). CDR1 is SGHDT, CDR2 YYEEEE, per germline. The CDR3 is 12 residues long. Trimming took 4 bases from V and 7 from J, leaving 10 bases between them. CDR3 amino acids: CASSDGENTQYF. The CDR3 coding sequence is TGTGCCAGCAGCGACGGGGAGAATACGCAGTATTTT.